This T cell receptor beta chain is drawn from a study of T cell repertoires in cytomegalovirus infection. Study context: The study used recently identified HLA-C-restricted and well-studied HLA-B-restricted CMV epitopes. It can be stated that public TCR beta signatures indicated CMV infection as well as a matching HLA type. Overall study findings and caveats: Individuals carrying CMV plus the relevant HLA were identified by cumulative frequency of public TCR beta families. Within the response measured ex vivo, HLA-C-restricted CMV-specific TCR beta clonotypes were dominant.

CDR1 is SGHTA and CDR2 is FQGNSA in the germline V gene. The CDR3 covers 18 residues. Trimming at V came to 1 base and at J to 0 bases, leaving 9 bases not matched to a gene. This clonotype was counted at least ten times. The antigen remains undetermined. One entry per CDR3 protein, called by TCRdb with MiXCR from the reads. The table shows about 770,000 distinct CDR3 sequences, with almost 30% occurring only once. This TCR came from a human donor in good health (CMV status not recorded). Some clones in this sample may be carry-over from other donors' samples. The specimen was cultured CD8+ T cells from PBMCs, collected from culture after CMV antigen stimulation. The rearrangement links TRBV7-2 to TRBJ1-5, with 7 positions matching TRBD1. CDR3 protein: CASSLGGQYINSNQPQHF. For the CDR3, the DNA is TGTGCCAGCAGCTTAGGGGGACAGTATATCAATAGCAATCAGCCCCAGCATTTT. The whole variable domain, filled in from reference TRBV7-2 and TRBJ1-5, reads GAGVSQSPSNKVTEKGKDVELRCDPISGHTALYWYRQSLGQGLEFLIYFQGNSAPDKSGLPSDRFSAERTGGSVSTLTIQRTQQEDSAVYLCASSLGGQYINSNQPQHFGDGTRLSIL.